These 4 T cell receptor beta chains were sequenced from one sample in a study of shared clonotypes between healthy human individuals (TCRdb year 2020). Libraries were made using the immunoSEQ multiplex PCR assay. TCRdb's version of the immuneACCESS table is confined to in-frame rearrangements and falls short of the full clone set. An unresolved V gene accounts for under half of the shortfall where checked; the remainder is of unknown origin. This sample gives hundreds of thousands of clones in total; around three quarters of them show up just once. The ten largest clones capture 1.5% to 2% of the sample. Sequenced sample: memory CD4+ T cells sorted from blood. The cell subset or site label, read with the paper, signifies: CD45RA-negative fraction. The source of these receptors is a woman in her twenties or thirties in good health.

This clone has just a few counts. The chain employs TRBV10-1 and TRBJ2-7, with 11 bases identical to TRBD2. This CDR3 is 16 amino acids long. Trimming took 4 bases from V and 4 from J; bases not matched to a gene: 9. CDR1 WNHNN and CDR2 SYGVQD come from the germline V gene (reference sequence). CDR3 DNA sequence: TGCGCCAGCAGTGCGGGGGCTAGCGGGGGGACTTACGAGCAGTACTTC. The encoded protein is CASSAGASGGTYEQYF.

This chain connects TRBV5-1 to TRBJ2-7; maybe TRBD1 (6 bases). CDR1 SGHRS and CDR2 YFSETQ come from the germline V gene. V shed 0 bases and J shed 5 bases, with 12 bases lying between them. This CDR3 spans 14 amino acids. CDR3 residues: CASSLEAGAHEQYF. CDR3 nucleotide sequence: TGCGCCAGCAGCTTGGAGGCAGGGGCCCACGAGCAGTACTTC.

This clone appeared a single time. The V call is TRBV6-5, the J call TRBJ1-1; no clear D. V lost 2 bases and J lost 3, with 10 bases in between. The CDR3 runs to 14 residues. Germline-derived CDR1 and CDR2 are MNHEY and SVGAGI. CDR3 bases: TGTGCCAGCAGTTACCCGGGAGGGCACACTGAAGCTTTCTTT. Its protein product is CASSYPGGHTEAFF.

V gene TRBV5-1 combines with J gene TRBJ2-1; 7 nucleotides match TRBD2. The CDR3 totals 17 residues. In germline, CDR1 is SGHRS, CDR2 YFSETQ. The V and J ends lost 1 base and 6 bases, in that order; junction bases with no gene match: 13. The DNA of the CDR3 is TGCGCCAGCAGCTTGCGCCCGGCCGGGACTACCTTCAATGAGCAGTTCTTC. Residues: CASSLRPAGTTFNEQFF.